This T cell receptor (beta chain) appears in the sequencing data of a study of blood T cell repertoires in COVID-19. Study in general: PBMCs, B-cell-depleted T cells, or T cells provided the cDNA or gDNA that made up the material.

Germline-derived CDR1 and CDR2 are KGHDR and SFDVKD. Trimming pared 3 bases from V and 4 bases from J, leaving 15 bases between. This CDR3 spans 16 amino acids. Generated by immunoSEQ multiplex PCR, the TCRdb table keeps only in-frame clones and is missing some. Of about 160,000 clones in the sample, around 83% were seen once. The sample comprised peripheral blood. The gene calls are TRBV24-1 and TRBJ2-1, with D possibly being TRBD2 (6 bases). The sequence came from a woman aged 45-60 years with COVID-19, enrolled during active disease. CDR3 amino acids: CATSDITSPGYNEQFF. As DNA, the CDR3 is TGTGCCACCAGTGATATTACTAGCCCGGGTTACAATGAGCAGTTCTTC.